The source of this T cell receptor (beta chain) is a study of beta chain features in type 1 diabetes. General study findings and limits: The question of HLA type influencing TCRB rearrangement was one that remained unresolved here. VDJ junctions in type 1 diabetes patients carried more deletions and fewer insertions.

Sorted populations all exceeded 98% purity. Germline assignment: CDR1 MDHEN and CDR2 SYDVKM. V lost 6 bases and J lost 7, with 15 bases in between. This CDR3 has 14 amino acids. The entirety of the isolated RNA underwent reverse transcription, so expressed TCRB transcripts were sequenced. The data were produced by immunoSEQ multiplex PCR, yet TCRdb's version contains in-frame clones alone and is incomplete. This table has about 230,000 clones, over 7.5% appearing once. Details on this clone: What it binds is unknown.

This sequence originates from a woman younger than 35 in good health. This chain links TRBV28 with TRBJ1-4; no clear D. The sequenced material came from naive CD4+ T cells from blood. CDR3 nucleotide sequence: TGTGCCAGCAGCAACACGTTCCGTGGTGAAAAACTGTTTTTT. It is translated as CASSNTFRGEKLFF.